This entry lists 17 T cell receptor beta chains sequenced from one sample in a study of blood T cell repertoires in COVID-19. Data came from immunoSEQ multiplex PCR; TCRdb stores just in-frame clones and leaves some out. The table has 120,000 to 150,000 clones, around 84% seen once; the top ten hold about 40%. The sample consisted of peripheral blood. The receptors were sampled from a human donor in a cohort sampled during active COVID-19.

The chain recombines TRBV15 with TRBJ1-6, with D unresolved. CDR1 is LNHNV and CDR2 is YYDKDF in the germline V gene (reference sequence). The CDR3 is made up of 16 amino acids. Trimming shortened V by 6 bases and J by 5 bases, and 17 bases separated the two germline ends. The CDR3 DNA sequence: TGTGCCACCAGGGAACATGGAGGCGGGAATAATTCACCCCTCCACTTT. As protein: CATREHGGGNNSPLHF.

The gene calls are TRBV9 and TRBJ1-5, with D unresolved. The V end lost 0 bases, the J end lost 8 bases, and 12 bases lay between the germline ends. The CDR3 has 14 amino acids. The germline CDR1 and CDR2 sequences are SGDLS and YYNGEE. The CDR3 sequence is CASSVGGVREPQHF. For the CDR3, the DNA is TGTGCCAGCAGCGTAGGGGGAGTTAGGGAGCCCCAGCATTTT. Together with reference TRBV9 and TRBJ1-5, the CDR3 gives the full variable domain: DSGVTQTPKHLITATGQRVTLRCSPRSGDLSVYWYQQSLDQGLQFLIQYYNGEERAKGNILERFSAQQFPDLHSELNLSSLELGDSALYFCASSVGGVREPQHFGDGTRLSIL.

This clone occurred once. The V call is TRBV19, the J call TRBJ2-5; D gene unclear. The CDR3 is 14 residues long. Germline CDR1 is LNHDA and CDR2 is SQIVND (reference sequence). V was trimmed by 4 bases and J by 1 base, leaving 10 bases between them. The CDR3 sequence is CASSNGQFQETQYF. In nucleotides, the CDR3 is TGTGCCAGTAGTAATGGGCAGTTCCAAGAGACCCAGTACTTC.

The V and J genes are TRBV7-2 and TRBJ2-1; TRBD2 matches at 10 bases. Looked up from germline, CDR1 is SGHTA and CDR2 is FQGNSA. V lost 1 base and J lost 5; bases outside the gene matches: 5. There are 16 residues in the CDR3. The DNA of the CDR3 is TGTGCCAGCAGCTTAGTAGGACTAGCGGCCAACAATGAGCAGTTCTTC. Its translation: CASSLVGLAANNEQFF.

The genes are TRBV11-2 and TRBJ1-2, with D possibly being TRBD1 (5 bases). Trimming left V 4 bases short and J 1 base short, with 13 bases between. The germline V gene has CDR1 SGHAT and CDR2 FQNNGV. The CDR3 length is 15 residues. The CDR3 is CASSSHGGGNYGYTF. CDR3 bases: TGTGCCAGCAGCTCCCACGGGGGGGGTAACTATGGCTACACCTTC.

CDR3 amino acids: CASSPAVGGRTDTQYF. CDR3 bases: TGTGCCAGCTCACCAGCGGTCGGGGGGCGAACAGATACGCAGTATTTT. The chain joins TRBV18 to TRBJ2-3; perhaps TRBD2 as D (7 bases). This CDR3 contains 16 residues. The V gene lost 2 bases and the J gene lost 3 bases, with 15 bases spanning the gap. Germline loops: CDR1 KGHSH, CDR2 LQKENI. Combining the CDR3 with reference TRBV18 and TRBJ2-3 gives the whole variable domain NAGVMQNPRHLVRRRGQEARLRCSPMKGHSHVYWYRQLPEEGLKFMVYLQKENIIDESGMPKERFSAEFPKEGPSILRIQQVVRGDSAAYFCASSPAVGGRTDTQYFGPGTRLTVL.

The chain combines TRBV11-3 with TRBJ2-6; maybe TRBD1 (5 bases). Germline loops: CDR1 SGHNT, CDR2 YENEEA. This CDR3 spans 18 amino acids. The germline V and J ends were trimmed by 5 bases and 2 bases, with 19 bases remaining between them. The CDR3 here is CASSTRQSAKPGANVLTF. CDR3 sequence (DNA): TGTGCCAGCAGCACCAGACAGAGCGCCAAACCTGGGGCCAACGTCCTGACTTTC.

The chain combines TRBV5-4 with TRBJ2-1, with 7 nucleotides matching TRBD2. Trimming cost V 0 bases and J 0 bases; bases outside gene matches: 3. Germline CDR1 reads SGHNT; CDR2 reads YYREEE (reference sequence). CDR3 length: 16 amino acids. CDR3 nucleotide sequence: TGTGCCAGCAGCTTGGGACGGGGGGACTCCTACAATGAGCAGTTCTTC. This encodes CASSLGRGDSYNEQFF.

The chain combines TRBV12-3 or TRBV12-4 with TRBJ2-7; D is uncertain. V lost 4 bases and J lost 3, with 4 bases in between. The length of the CDR3 is 11 residues. The CDR3 DNA reads as TGTGCCAGCAGTTCCCGCTACGAGCAGTACTTC. Translation gives CASSSRYEQYF.

The V and J genes are TRBV6-5 and TRBJ2-2, with D maybe TRBD2 (7 bases). Trimming pared 11 bases from V and 7 bases from J, leaving 17 bases between. Germline loops: CDR1 MNHEY, CDR2 SVGAGI. This CDR3 region has 13 residues. DNA for the CDR3: TGTGCCTTCTCGGGGGGCGGGGACGGGGAGCTGTTTTTT. Protein sequence: CAFSGGGDGELFF.

In this sample, this clone turned up a few times. This chain joins TRBV11-2 and TRBJ1-4; no reliable D call. Trimming stripped 1 base from V and 12 bases from J, with 12 bases between. CDR1 and CDR2 from the germline V gene are SGHAT and FQNNGV. The CDR3 is 13 amino acids. CDR3 DNA: TGTGCCAGCAGCTTAGGTCCTCTAGAAGAACTGTTTTTT. Protein sequence: CASSLGPLEELFF.

The chain couples TRBV7-9 to TRBJ1-4, with D possibly TRBD1 on 6 matching bases. Trimming shortened V by 5 bases and J by 3 bases, and 7 bases separated the two germline ends. The CDR3 sequence is 13 residues long. Germline-derived CDR1 and CDR2 are SEHNR and FQNEAQ (reference sequence). The CDR3 bases are TGTGCCAGCAGCCCAGGGGCTAATGAAAAACTGTTTTTT. This codes for CASSPGANEKLFF.

This rearrangement joins TRBV20-1 to TRBJ1-5; a weak D match, TRBD1 (5 bases). The CDR3 covers 13 residues. Trimming took off 5 bases at V and 6 bases at J, with 14 bases between the two ends. Germline values: CDR1 DFQATT, CDR2 SNEGSKA (reference sequence). CDR3: CSAGAGGGQPQHF. The CDR3 DNA follows: TGCAGTGCTGGTGCGGGGGGAGGTCAGCCCCAGCATTTT.

The rearrangement links TRBV7-2 to TRBJ1-2; D ambiguous. Per the germline V gene, CDR1 is SGHTA and CDR2 is FQGNSA. The CDR3 loop spans 15 amino acids. V was shortened by 2 bases and J by 5 bases, with 15 bases between the two germline ends. For the CDR3, the DNA is TGTGCCAGCAGCTTATCGAGACTTTATTCTTATGGCTACACCTTC. This codes for CASSLSRLYSYGYTF.

V gene TRBV6-5 combines with J gene TRBJ1-4, with 7 bases matching TRBD1. In germline, CDR1 is MNHEY, CDR2 SVGAGI. CDR3 length: 15 residues. With 2 bases clipped from V and 5 bases from J, the junction kept 5 bases outside the gene matches. CDR3 sequence: CASSYDTDRNEKLFF. CDR3 sequence (DNA): TGTGCCAGCAGTTACGACACGGACAGGAATGAAAAACTGTTTTTT.

This clone was detected only once. The chain recombines TRBV25-1 with TRBJ2-5; a possible D gene is TRBD1 (6 bases). Trimming stripped 1 base from V and 4 bases from J, with 10 bases between. Germline assignment: CDR1 MGHDK and CDR2 SYGVNS. CDR3 length: 14 residues. CDR3 in amino acids: CASSESAGAETQYF. The CDR3 DNA reads as TGTGCCAGCAGTGAATCTGCAGGGGCAGAGACCCAGTACTTC.

The chain uses TRBV6-2 or TRBV6-3 and TRBJ2-3; maybe TRBD1 (5 bases). This CDR3 has 15 amino acids. Germline V gives CDR1 MNHEY, CDR2 SVGEGT. V was shortened by 6 bases and J by 3 bases, with 16 bases between the two germline ends. The chain's CDR3 is CASSSRQWSTDTQYF. CDR3 in DNA: TGTGCCAGCAGCTCTCGACAGTGGAGTACAGATACGCAGTATTTT.